This is a list of T cell receptor beta chains from one sample in a study of CD4 and CD8 cells across lung adenocarcinoma regions. TCRdb recomputed calls from the PCR reads with MiXCR, one row per CDR3 protein. The data hold just over 20,000 distinct CDR3 sequences, with around half observed a single time. Material for sequencing was CD8+ T cells from the center of a lung tumor. The receptors here all came from a female donor with lung adenocarcinoma. The CD4 and CD8 labels of this study may be unreliable. Both conserved end residues are part of each CDR3. The order of the fields is V gene, D gene, J gene, clone size, CDR3 protein, CDR3 DNA. D genes are given only for firm matches. A row's size may be missing; if present it is once, few, many or a size class.

v_call: TRBV4-1
d_call: .
j_call: TRBJ2-7
clone_size: .
cdr3_aa: CASSQGGPRGYEQYF
cdr3_nt: TGCGCCAGCAGCCAGGGTGGACCGAGAGGATACGAGCAGTACTTC

v_call: TRBV6-1
d_call: .
j_call: TRBJ2-4
clone_size: once
cdr3_aa: CASSEVPGLWGNKMQYF
cdr3_nt: TGTGCCAGCAGCGAAGTTCCGGGGCTGTGGGGCAACAAGATGCAGTACTTC

v_call: TRBV12-3/TRBV12-4
d_call: .
j_call: TRBJ2-4
clone_size: .
cdr3_aa: CASSNRGSGLCAQDMQYF
cdr3_nt: TGTGCCAGCAGCAACCGCGGCTCGGGGCTTTGTGCCCAAGATATGCAGTACTTC

v_call: TRBV18
d_call: .
j_call: TRBJ2-5
clone_size: .
cdr3_aa: CASSAQGNVETQYF
cdr3_nt: TGTGCCAGCTCAGCTCAGGGGAACGTAGAGACCCAGTACTTC

v_call: TRBV6-1
d_call: .
j_call: TRBJ1-2
clone_size: few
cdr3_aa: CASSEDPGMYKGSEYGYTF
cdr3_nt: TGTGCCAGCAGTGAAGATCCTGGGATGTATAAGGGGTCGGAGTATGGCTACACCTTC

v_call: TRBV27
d_call: .
j_call: TRBJ2-7
clone_size: few
cdr3_aa: CASSVPGVGSYEQYF
cdr3_nt: TGTGCCAGCAGCGTCCCAGGGGTAGGCTCCTACGAGCAGTACTTC

v_call: TRBV30
d_call: .
j_call: TRBJ2-6
clone_size: .
cdr3_aa: CAWSHSVWGAGANVLTF
cdr3_nt: TGTGCCTGGAGCCATTCAGTTTGGGGGGCTGGGGCCAACGTCCTGACTTTC

v_call: TRBV14
d_call: TRBD2
j_call: TRBJ2-1
clone_size: many
cdr3_aa: CASSPGTSGRRNEQFF
cdr3_nt: TGTGCCAGCAGTCCCGGGACTAGCGGGAGGAGGAATGAGCAGTTCTTC

v_call: TRBV6-1
d_call: .
j_call: TRBJ2-7
clone_size: .
cdr3_aa: CASGTGRRAYEQYF
cdr3_nt: TGTGCCAGTGGGACGGGACGCCGAGCTTACGAGCAGTACTTC

v_call: TRBV12-3/TRBV12-4
d_call: .
j_call: TRBJ1-5
clone_size: few
cdr3_aa: CASTGPNQPQHF
cdr3_nt: TGTGCCAGCACAGGGCCCAATCAGCCCCAGCATTTT